Shown below are 17 T cell receptor beta chains from a single sample sequenced in a study of blood T cell repertoires in COVID-19. The table came from immunoSEQ multiplex PCR; TCRdb's copy has only in-frame clones and leaves some out. The sample holds 150,000 to 200,000 clones, around four fifths seen once. Sequenced: peripheral blood. The receptors originated from an older woman with COVID-19, enrolled during active disease.

In this sample, this clone turned up a few times. J is TRBJ2-5 and V is TRBV23-1; 8 bases align to TRBD2. TRBV23-1 is classed as an ORF, of uncertain function. There are 13 residues in the CDR3. After removal of 9 bases from V and 10 bases from J, the junction contained 13 bases not matched to a gene. CDR3 in DNA: TGCGCCAGGCAGCTAGCGGGTACGAGTTTCCAGTACTTC. It is translated as CARQLAGTSFQYF.

The chain links TRBV7-6 to TRBJ2-2; 8 positions match TRBD1. Losses at the gene ends were 5 bases for V and 7 bases for J; bases not matched to a gene: 6. The CDR3 totals 14 residues. CDR1 and CDR2 from the germline V gene are SGHVS and FNYEAQ. The CDR3 sequence is CASSVNRGDGELFF. DNA for the CDR3: TGTGCCAGCAGCGTAAACAGGGGGGACGGGGAGCTGTTTTTT.

For the CDR3, the DNA is TGTGCCAGCAGTGAACAGTCAGCCGGGGAGCTGTTTTTT. It translates to CASSEQSAGELFF. The chain has TRBV2 and TRBJ2-2; D remains unclear. The CDR3 sequence is 13 residues long. Trimming removed 2 bases from V and 6 bases from J, with 7 bases in between. Germline V CDR1 and CDR2: SNHLY, FYNNEI.

This chain links TRBV29-1 with TRBJ2-3; D is possibly TRBD1 (6 bases). CDR1 and CDR2 (germline): SQVTM, ANQGSEA. Trimming took 3 bases from V and 3 from J, leaving 19 bases between them. CDR3 size: 16 residues. This CDR3 reads CSVDYSTGFGTDTQYF. The CDR3 DNA sequence: TGCAGCGTTGATTATTCCACAGGGTTCGGAACAGATACGCAGTATTTT.

V and J are TRBV2 and TRBJ1-4; 7 positions match TRBD1. The CDR3 runs to 14 residues. The V gene end was trimmed by 6 bases and the J gene end by 3 bases; junction bases not matched to a gene: 4. Per germline, CDR1 SNHLY and CDR2 FYNNEI. CDR3: CASRDRTANEKLFF. The CDR3 coding sequence is TGTGCCAGCAGGGACAGGACAGCTAATGAAAAACTGTTTTTT. Full variable domain (missing parts from reference TRBV2 and TRBJ1-4): EPEVTQTPSHQVTQMGQEVILRCVPISNHLYFYWYRQILGQKVEFLVSFYNNEISEKSEIFDDQFSVERPDGSNFTLKIRSTKLEDSAMYFCASRDRTANEKLFFGSGTQLSVL.

The rearrangement links TRBV19 to TRBJ1-5; 8 nucleotides match TRBD1. Trimming removed 7 bases from V and 3 bases from J; junction bases left unmatched: 14. Per germline, CDR1 LNHDA and CDR2 SQIVND (reference sequence). The CDR3 covers 17 residues. In nucleotides, the CDR3 is TGTGCCAGTAAGGTCGCAGGGGGCGTTTCGAACAATCAGCCCCAGCATTTT. Its protein product is CASKVAGGVSNNQPQHF.

The chain uses TRBV6-5 and TRBJ2-7, with D maybe TRBD1 (6 bases). The CDR3 loop spans 13 amino acids. Deletions cut 6 bases from V and 5 bases from J, with 14 bases between. CDR1 MNHEY and CDR2 SVGAGI come from the germline V gene. The CDR3 DNA is TGTGCCAGCAGGTGGCAGGGGAAGGACGAGCAGTACTTC. This sequence encodes CASRWQGKDEQYF.

The chain employs TRBV28 and TRBJ2-1, with TRBD2 identical over 7 bases. The germline V gene encodes CDR1 MDHEN and CDR2 SYDVKM. V lost 8 bases and J lost 8; bases outside the gene matches: 9. CDR3 length: 13 residues. As DNA, the CDR3 is TGTGCCAGCGGGGGAGGGCCGGGCGATGAGCAGTTCTTC. Amino acid sequence: CASGGGPGDEQFF.

This chain joins TRBV5-1 and TRBJ2-3, with D tentatively TRBD2 (5 bases). Trimming cost V 0 bases and J 2 bases, with 7 bases left between them. CDR3 length equals 14 residues. Germline V gene lookup returns CDR1 SGHRS and CDR2 YFSETQ. The CDR3 reads CASSLDLATDTQYF. The CDR3 region has the DNA TGCGCCAGCAGCTTGGATCTAGCCACAGATACGCAGTATTTT.

The chain links TRBV5-5 to TRBJ2-5; D is uncertain. This CDR3 spans 13 amino acids. Germline lookup yields CDR1 SGHKS and CDR2 YYEKEE (reference sequence). V was shortened by 0 bases and J by 5 bases, with 8 bases between the two germline ends. CDR3 nucleotide sequence: TGTGCCAGCAGCTTGGCCCCAGTTGAGACCCAGTACTTC. Encoded protein: CASSLAPVETQYF.

This chain connects TRBV7-8 to TRBJ1-6; D unclear. The CDR3 length is 14 residues. The germline CDR1 and CDR2 sequences are SGHVS and FQNEAQ. V lost 5 bases and J 9 bases, leaving 14 bases between the germline ends. This CDR3 is CASSPPRESSPLHF. The CDR3 coding sequence is TGTGCCAGCAGCCCGCCCCGGGAGTCTTCACCCCTCCACTTT.

The table lists this clone with a few counts. V and J are TRBV6-5 and TRBJ2-2; D gene uncertain. CDR3 length: 12 residues. Looked up from germline, CDR1 is MNHEY and CDR2 is SVGAGI. V was cut by 6 bases and J by 4 bases, with 6 bases left in between. The CDR3 is CASSLFTGELFF. The CDR3, as DNA: TGTGCCAGCAGCCTTTTCACCGGGGAGCTGTTTTTT.

This clone was detected only once. The chain combines TRBV7-9 with TRBJ2-1; 14 bases fit TRBD2. Germline V gene lookup returns CDR1 SEHNR and CDR2 FQNEAQ (reference sequence). The CDR3 has 16 residues. After removal of 4 bases from V and 10 bases from J, the junction contained 9 bases not matched to a gene. In DNA, the CDR3 is TGTGCCAGCAGCTCGACTAGCGGGAGGGCACTAGGGGAGCAGTTCTTC. This translates into CASSSTSGRALGEQFF.

This clone occurred a few times. The V gene is TRBV6-5, the J gene TRBJ2-7; 7 bases are shared with TRBD1. The V and J ends lost 8 bases and 3 bases, in that order; junction bases with no gene match: 13. The V gene's germline CDR1 is MNHEY and CDR2 SVGAGI. The CDR3 is made up of 15 amino acids. The CDR3 bases are TGTGCCAGCCTTACCTCACGGGACAGCAACTACGAGCAGTACTTC. Translation: CASLTSRDSNYEQYF.

The chain joins TRBV21-1 to TRBJ2-2; TRBD2 is taken as the D call from the table, unchecked against the DNA. TRBV21-1 represents a pseudogene. The CDR3 spans 17 residues. The DNA of the CDR3 is TGTGCCAGCAGCAAATTATCGCGTCCTCAAAAGACCGGGGAGCTGTTTTTT. It translates to CASSKLSRPQKTGELFF.

The chain is built from TRBV27 and TRBJ2-3, with TRBD1 matching 8 bases. The V and J ends lost 8 bases and 6 bases, in that order; junction bases with no gene match: 25. Per germline, CDR1 MNHEY and CDR2 SMNVEV (reference sequence). The CDR3 extends over 19 amino acids. The chain's CDR3 is CASPVGGTGLFVGQDTQYF. In DNA, the CDR3 is TGTGCCAGCCCAGTTGGTGGGACAGGATTGTTTGTTGGGCAGGATACGCAGTATTTT.

This chain connects TRBV7-2 to TRBJ2-5; TRBD2 aligns across 7 bases. This CDR3 is 14 amino acids long. V shed 9 bases and J 5 bases; nucleotides not matched to a gene: 12. Germline V lookup: CDR1 SGHTA, CDR2 FQGNSA. The CDR3 here is CASQKREGWETQYF. The CDR3 coding sequence is TGTGCCAGTCAAAAGCGGGAAGGGTGGGAGACCCAGTACTTC.